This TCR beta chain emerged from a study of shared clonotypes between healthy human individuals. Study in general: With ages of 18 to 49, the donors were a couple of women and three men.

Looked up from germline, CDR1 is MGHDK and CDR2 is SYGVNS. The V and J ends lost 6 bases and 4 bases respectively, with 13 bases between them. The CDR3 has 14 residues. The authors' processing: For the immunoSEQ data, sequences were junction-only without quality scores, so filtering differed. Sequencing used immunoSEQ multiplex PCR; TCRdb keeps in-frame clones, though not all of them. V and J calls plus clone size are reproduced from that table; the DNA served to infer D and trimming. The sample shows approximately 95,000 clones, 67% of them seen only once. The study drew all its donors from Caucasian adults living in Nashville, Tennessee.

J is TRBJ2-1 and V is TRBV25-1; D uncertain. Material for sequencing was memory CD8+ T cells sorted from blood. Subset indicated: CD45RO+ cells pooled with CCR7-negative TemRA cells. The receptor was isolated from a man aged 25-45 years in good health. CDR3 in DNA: TGTGCCAGCAGCGAAGAAATCAATTACAATGAGCAGTTCTTC. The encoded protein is CASSEEINYNEQFF.